The entry below describes one TCR beta chain. The sample originates from a study of blood T cell repertoires in COVID-19. Germline CDR1 is LGHDT and CDR2 is YNNKEL (reference sequence). The CDR3 sequence is 16 residues long. The trim removed 0 bases at V and 2 bases at J, leaving 5 bases unmatched. Profiling relied on immunoSEQ multiplex PCR, and the TCRdb table lists in-frame clones only, not all of them. Seen here are some 270,000 clones, approximately 85% observed once, and the top ten hold 8.5% to 9.5%. Sequencing was performed on PBMCs or T cells enriched from blood (not recorded which). This TCR came from a woman between 50 and 59 years old with acute COVID-19. This rearrangement joins TRBV3-1 (or the pseudogene TRBV3-2) to TRBJ2-3, with 7 bases that match TRBD2. CDR3 sequence reads: CASSQDTAGYTDTQYF. CDR3 DNA sequence: TGTGCCAGCAGCCAAGATACAGCGGGGTACACAGATACGCAGTATTTT.